The 20 T cell receptor beta chains reported below all come from one sample, sequenced in a study of blood T cell repertoires in COVID-19. Measured with immunoSEQ multiplex PCR; TCRdb has only the in-frame clones, and not every one. The sample yields under 250,000 clones, about 90% seen once. The sample taken for sequencing was peripheral blood. Receptors originate from a woman aged 60 to 75 with acute or convalescent COVID-19.

V is TRBV5-4 and J is TRBJ2-5; 13 bases are shared with TRBD2. Germline CDR1 and CDR2: SGHNT and YYREEE (reference sequence). The CDR3 length is 16 residues. V lost 0 bases to trimming and J lost 2 bases; unmatched junction nucleotides: 1. CDR3 amino acids: CASSLELAGGQETQYF. The DNA of the CDR3 is TGTGCCAGCAGCTTGGAACTAGCGGGGGGGCAAGAGACCCAGTACTTC.

The rearrangement links TRBV4-3 to TRBJ2-2, with D maybe TRBD1 (6 bases). In germline, CDR1 is LGHNA, CDR2 YSLEER. The CDR3 extends over 14 amino acids. With 4 bases removed from V and 4 bases from J, the gap between germline ends came to 10 bases. This CDR3 is CASSLQGSTGELFF. The CDR3 DNA reads as TGCGCCAGCAGCCTACAGGGCTCCACCGGGGAGCTGTTTTTT.

The chain links TRBV2 to TRBJ2-7; 8 nucleotides align to TRBD1. The V segment lost 6 bases and the J segment 3 bases; nucleotides outside the gene matches: 4. The length of the CDR3 is 13 residues. Germline loops: CDR1 SNHLY, CDR2 FYNNEI. The CDR3 here is CASRGDRFYEQYF. The CDR3 DNA reads TGTGCCAGCAGGGGGGACAGGTTCTACGAGCAGTACTTC.

The gene calls are TRBV6-5 and TRBJ1-1; 8 bases map to TRBD1. The V gene's germline CDR1 is MNHEY and CDR2 SVGAGI. CDR3 length: 14 amino acids. V gave up 6 bases and J gave up 0 bases; unmatched junction bases: 3. This chain's CDR3 is CASRTGVMNTEAFF. For the CDR3, the DNA is TGTGCCAGCAGGACAGGGGTTATGAACACTGAAGCTTTCTTT.

The chain links TRBV19 to TRBJ1-2, with no clear D. V was clipped by 6 bases and J by 2 bases, with 16 bases between them. Germline CDR1 LNHDA, CDR2 SQIVND (reference sequence). The length of the CDR3 is 15 residues. The CDR3 spells CASSYGEGLNYGYTF. The CDR3 coding sequence is TGTGCCAGTAGCTACGGGGAAGGACTCAACTATGGCTACACCTTC.

The J gene is TRBJ2-5, the V gene TRBV5-1; 7 positions match TRBD2. The CDR3 totals 14 residues. V shed 0 bases, J shed 5 bases, and the junction held 4 bases outside the gene matches. CDR1 and CDR2 from the germline V gene are SGHRS and YFSETQ. CDR3 protein: CASSLDTGRETQYF. CDR3 sequence (DNA): TGCGCCAGCAGCTTGGATACCGGGAGGGAGACCCAGTACTTC.

The chain couples TRBV6-5 to TRBJ2-6; the D gene is possibly TRBD1 (5 bases). Trimming removed 7 bases at V and 4 bases at J, with 14 bases between. This CDR3 has 15 amino acids. CDR1 is MNHEY and CDR2 is SVGAGI in the germline V gene. The CDR3 DNA reads as TGTGCCAGCACAGAATCTGGGGCCGGGGCCAACGTCCTGACTTTC. Its translation is CASTESGAGANVLTF.

V usage is TRBV5-6 and J usage is TRBJ2-7, with 10 bases that match TRBD2. Losses at the gene ends were 2 bases for V and 3 bases for J; bases not matched to a gene: 5. This CDR3 region has 15 residues. Germline-derived CDR1 and CDR2 are SGHDT and YYEEEE. CDR3 protein: CASSFRTSGGYEQYF. The CDR3 DNA follows: TGTGCCAGCAGCTTCCGGACTAGCGGAGGCTACGAGCAGTACTTC.

The gene calls are TRBV24-1 and TRBJ1-2, with no clear D. The V gene's germline CDR1 is KGHDR and CDR2 SFDVKD. This CDR3 contains 14 residues. V was trimmed by 2 bases and J by 8 bases, leaving 14 bases between them. CDR3 nucleotides: TGTGCCACCAGTGATTCCTCGGGTTTCGGCGGCTACACCTTC. Encoded protein: CATSDSSGFGGYTF.

The V gene is TRBV28, the J gene TRBJ1-6, with 8 positions matching TRBD1. The CDR3 extends over 14 amino acids. Germline assignment: CDR1 MDHEN and CDR2 SYDVKM. Trimming took 4 bases from V and 8 from J; bases not matched to a gene: 4. The CDR3 loop is CASSSGRGHSPLHF. The CDR3 coding sequence is TGTGCCAGCAGTTCCGGCAGGGGGCATTCACCCCTCCACTTT.

This chain connects TRBV19 to TRBJ1-1; possible D gene TRBD1, 5 bases. The germline gives CDR1 LNHDA, CDR2 SQIVND (reference sequence). V was shortened by 3 bases and J by 0 bases, with 17 bases between the two germline ends. The CDR3 is made up of 17 amino acids. CDR3 DNA: TGTGCCAGTAGTATGCGGCAGGGTAGCCTCATGAACACTGAAGCTTTCTTT. It encodes CASSMRQGSLMNTEAFF. Together with reference TRBV19 and TRBJ1-1, the CDR3 gives the full variable domain: DGGITQSPKYLFRKEGQNVTLSCEQNLNHDAMYWYRQDPGQGLRLIYYSQIVNDFQKGDIAEGYSVSREKKESFPLTVTSAQKNPTAFYLCASSMRQGSLMNTEAFFGQGTRLTVV.

This clone was recorded only once. The chain combines TRBV9 with TRBJ1-4; 8 bases are shared with TRBD1. The CDR3 extends over 17 amino acids. CDR1 is SGDLS, CDR2 YYNGEE, per germline. V dropped 0 bases and J dropped 8; count of bases not matched to a gene: 12. For the CDR3, the DNA is TGTGCCAGCAGCGTAGGGGCCAGGGGGCGAGATGGGGAAAAACTGTTTTTT. The encoded protein is CASSVGARGRDGEKLFF.

This sequence joins TRBV6-2 or TRBV6-3 and TRBJ1-2; unclear D gene. CDR1 and CDR2 from the germline V gene are MNHEY and SVGEGT. This CDR3 contains 16 residues. V was clipped by 2 bases and J by 1 base, with 14 bases between them. CDR3 region: CASSYPSKTGNYGYTF. CDR3 DNA sequence: TGTGCCAGCAGTTACCCCTCGAAGACGGGTAACTATGGCTACACCTTC.

The rearrangement joins TRBV10-3 to TRBJ2-5, with D maybe TRBD2 (7 bases). Trimming took off 7 bases at V and 7 bases at J, with 13 bases between the two ends. The CDR3 loop spans 12 amino acids. Germline V gene sequence: CDR1 ENHRY, CDR2 SYGVKD. CDR3 sequence: CAINGGQGTQYF. In DNA, the CDR3 is TGTGCCATCAACGGGGGGCAGGGGACCCAGTACTTC.

This chain uses TRBV27 with TRBJ2-7; 12 positions match TRBD1. This CDR3 is 14 amino acids long. Trimming cost V 4 bases and J 7 bases; bases outside gene matches: 5. CDR1 and CDR2 from the germline V gene are MNHEY and SMNVEV (reference sequence). DNA for the CDR3: TGTGCCAGCAGTTGGGGACAGGGGGCTTGGGAGCAGTACTTC. Translating gives CASSWGQGAWEQYF.

The chain has TRBV28 and TRBJ2-7; no clear D. Germline V gives CDR1 MDHEN, CDR2 SYDVKM. The V and J ends lost 5 bases and 3 bases respectively, with 8 bases between them. There are 12 residues in the CDR3. The CDR3 loop reads CASSESSYEQYF. The DNA for the CDR3 is TGTGCCAGCAGTGAGTCTAGCTACGAGCAGTACTTC.

The chain is built from TRBV12-3 or TRBV12-4 and TRBJ2-7; D might be TRBD2 (6 bases). This CDR3 has 12 amino acids. V was pared by 3 bases and J by 6 bases, with 9 bases between. CDR3 coding DNA: TGTGCCAGCAGTTTCTCCGGGGGCGAGCAGTACTTC. Amino acid sequence: CASSFSGGEQYF.

CDR3 sequence (DNA): TGCGCCAGCCGGGACAGGGAGAACTATGGCTACACCTTC. Translation: CASRDRENYGYTF. The chain links TRBV5-1 to TRBJ1-2; 9 nucleotides align to TRBD1. The length of the CDR3 is 13 residues. With V trimmed by 7 bases and J by 2 bases, 3 bases remained unmatched. The germline gives CDR1 SGHRS, CDR2 YFSETQ. Supplemented by reference TRBV5-1 and TRBJ1-2, the full variable domain reads KAGVTQTPRYLIKTRGQQVTLSCSPISGHRSVSWYQQTPGQGLQFLFEYFSETQRNKGNFPGRFSGRQFSNSRSEMNVSTLELGDSALYLCASRDRENYGYTFGSGTRLTVV.

This chain links TRBV9 with TRBJ2-2; unclear D gene. CDR1 and CDR2 from the germline V gene are SGDLS and YYNGEE. Trimming pared 4 bases from V and 1 base from J, leaving 8 bases between. This CDR3 spans 14 amino acids. CDR3 in amino acids: CASSLVVNTGELFF. The CDR3 DNA follows: TGTGCCAGCAGCCTTGTAGTGAACACCGGGGAGCTGTTTTTT.

V gene TRBV5-1 combines with J gene TRBJ2-1; 13 bases fit TRBD2. V lost 0 bases and J lost 8; bases outside the gene matches: 5. There are 16 residues in the CDR3. Germline V gives CDR1 SGHRS, CDR2 YFSETQ. The CDR3: CASSLGLAGGIDEQFF. The CDR3 DNA reads as TGCGCCAGCAGCTTGGGACTAGCGGGGGGCATTGATGAGCAGTTCTTC.